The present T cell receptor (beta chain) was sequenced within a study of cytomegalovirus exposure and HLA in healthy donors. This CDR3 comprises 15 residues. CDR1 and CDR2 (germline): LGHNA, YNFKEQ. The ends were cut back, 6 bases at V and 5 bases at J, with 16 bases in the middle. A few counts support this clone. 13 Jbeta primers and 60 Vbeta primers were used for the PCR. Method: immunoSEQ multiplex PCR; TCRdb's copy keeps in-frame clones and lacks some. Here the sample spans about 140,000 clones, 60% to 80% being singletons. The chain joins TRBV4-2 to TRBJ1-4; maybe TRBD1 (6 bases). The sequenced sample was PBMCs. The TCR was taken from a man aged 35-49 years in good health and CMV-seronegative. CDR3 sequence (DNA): TGTGCCAGCAGTCCTCAGACAGGAGGAAATGAAAAACTGTTTTTT. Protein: CASSPQTGGNEKLFF.